This TCR beta chain was identified in a study of CD8+CD57+ T cells in acquired aplastic anemia. General study points: With respect to CD8+ Simpson's diversity, patients and controls did not differ significantly. Found in both controls and patients were some 31 CD8+ CDR3 sequences.

Profiles of TCR beta VDJ and CDR3 were generated from a genomic DNA template. Each CDR3 protein is one row after TCRdb ran MiXCR on the reads. Here the sample spans roughly 180,000 distinct CDR3 sequences, less than 65% being singletons. CDR1 SGHVS and CDR2 FQNEAQ come from the germline V gene. Trimming pared 1 base from V and 9 bases from J, leaving 12 bases between. This CDR3 has 14 amino acids. As concerns this clonotype: Its antigen is still unknown.

Those patients picked for sequencing had displayed CD8+CD57+ cell expansion on flow cytometry. The sample consisted of sorted CD4+, CD8+, or CD8+CD57+ T cells (not recorded which) from PBMCs. The chain couples TRBV7-8 to TRBJ2-2; the D gene is possibly TRBD2 (5 bases). This sequence originates from a human donor with aplastic anemia. CDR3 in DNA: TGTGCCAGCAGCTTAGAAGAGGGATACAGGGAGCTGTTTTTT. Protein product: CASSLEEGYRELFF. The full variable domain, in which reference TRBV7-8 and TRBJ2-2 provide the parts outside the CDR3, is GAGVSQSPRYKVAKRGQDVALRCDPISGHVSLFWYQQALGQGPEFLTYFQNEAQLDKSGLPSDRFFAERPEGSVSTLKIQRTQQEDSAVYLCASSLEEGYRELFFGEGSRLTVL.